One and the same sample provided the 23 T cell receptor beta chains below, sequenced in a study of blood T cell repertoires in COVID-19. Using immunoSEQ multiplex PCR, the repertoire was profiled, and TCRdb retains in-frame clones only, with some absent. Among 83,000 or so clones, 75% to 85% were seen once, and the ten largest hold roughly 10%. Sequenced material: peripheral blood. The receptors here all came from a woman of 80 years or more with acute or convalescent COVID-19.

This sequence joins TRBV4-1 and TRBJ2-5; D is uncertain. Trimming took off 4 bases at V and 1 base at J, with 13 bases between the two ends. The CDR3 extends over 15 amino acids. Germline CDR1 MGHRA, CDR2 YSYEKL. The chain's CDR3 is CASSPNRVSQETQYF. The CDR3, as DNA: TGCGCCAGCAGCCCTAACCGGGTGTCCCAAGAGACCCAGTACTTC.

The V call is TRBV6-2 or TRBV6-3, the J call TRBJ2-1, with TRBD2 matching 14 bases. Germline V CDR1 and CDR2: MNHEY, SVGEGT. J lost 7 bases, V lost 4 bases, and 9 bases had no gene match. The CDR3 contains 17 residues. For the CDR3, the DNA is TGTGCCAGCAGTTCCGGAGGGACTAGCGGGAGAAGGAATGAGCAGTTCTTC. It is translated as CASSSGGTSGRRNEQFF.

This chain uses TRBV4-2 with TRBJ1-1; D perhaps matches TRBD1 (5 bases). Germline CDR1 reads LGHNA; CDR2 reads YNFKEQ. The V end was cut by 1 base, the J end by 4 bases, with 10 bases between. This CDR3 is built from 14 residues. CDR3 region: CASSQAGGFTEAFF. CDR3 in DNA: TGTGCCAGCAGCCAAGCCGGGGGGTTCACTGAAGCTTTCTTT.

This clone was counted a few times. The V and J genes are TRBV7-9 and TRBJ2-3; D is perhaps TRBD1 (6 bases). The CDR3 spans 12 residues. The germline gives CDR1 SEHNR, CDR2 FQNEAQ (reference sequence). Trimming pared 5 bases from V and 6 bases from J, leaving 9 bases between. CDR3 protein: CASSQGRDTQYF. CDR3 nucleotide sequence: TGTGCCAGCAGCCAGGGGCGGGATACGCAGTATTTT.

The V call is TRBV30, the J call TRBJ1-1; no firm D call. This CDR3 spans 11 amino acids. Germline V gene lookup returns CDR1 GTSNPN and CDR2 SVGIG (reference sequence). Between the trimmed V and J ends, which lost 2 bases and 3 bases, there was a span of 4 bases. DNA for the CDR3: TGTGCCTGGAGTCCCTACACTGAAGCTTTCTTT. It codes for CAWSPYTEAFF.

This clone was detected a few times. The genes are TRBV28 and TRBJ1-1; 7 bases agree with TRBD1. The CDR3 sequence is 13 residues long. Germline V gene data show CDR1 as MDHEN and CDR2 as SYDVKM. V trimming: 8 bases; J trimming: 1 base; junction bases outside the gene matches: 4. CDR3 nucleotide sequence: TGTGCCAGCGGGGGACAGACGAACACTGAAGCTTTCTTT. Its protein is CASGGQTNTEAFF. Filled out from reference TRBV28 and TRBJ1-1, the complete variable domain reads DVKVTQSSRYLVKRTGEKVFLECVQDMDHENMFWYRQDPGLGLRLIYFSYDVKMKEKGDIPEGYSVSREKKERFSLILESASTNQTSMYLCASGGQTNTEAFFGQGTRLTVV.

This rearrangement joins TRBV19 to TRBJ2-2; perhaps TRBD1 as D (6 bases). V shed 3 bases and J shed 4 bases, with 9 bases lying between them. Germline lookup yields CDR1 LNHDA and CDR2 SQIVND (reference sequence). The CDR3 totals 14 residues. The CDR3 sequence: CASSIGTRTGELFF. In nucleotides, the CDR3 is TGTGCCAGTAGTATTGGGACACGCACCGGGGAGCTGTTTTTT.

The V and J genes are TRBV4-2 and TRBJ1-2; TRBD1 matches 7 bases. The junction had 5 bases not matched to a gene; V was cut back by 3 bases and J by 4 bases. The CDR3 extends over 14 amino acids. Germline V lookup: CDR1 LGHNA, CDR2 YNFKEQ. The CDR3 DNA reads as TGTGCCAGCAGCCAGGACAGGCTAGGCTATGGCTACACCTTC. Amino acids: CASSQDRLGYGYTF.

This chain links TRBV28 with TRBJ2-1; 8 bases are a match to TRBD2. The germline CDR1 and CDR2 sequences are MDHEN and SYDVKM. The CDR3 consists of 14 residues. CDR3 sequence (DNA): TGTGCGACCCGGGGGGGGAGTATGGGCATTGAGCAGTTCTTC. This codes for CATRGGSMGIEQFF.

At least ten counts were recorded for this clone. This sequence joins TRBV4-2 and TRBJ2-1, with 8 bases that match TRBD2. Germline V gives CDR1 LGHNA, CDR2 YNFKEQ. The CDR3 is 15 residues long. J gave up 3 bases and V 0 bases, and 1 base lay outside the gene matches. The CDR3 DNA sequence: TGTGCCAGCAGCCAAGATAGCGGGGACTACAATGAGCAGTTCTTC. This codes for CASSQDSGDYNEQFF.

The chain couples TRBV10-3 to TRBJ2-4; 7 bases align to TRBD2. This CDR3 is 16 amino acids long. V shed 0 bases and J 3 bases; nucleotides not matched to a gene: 5. Germline CDR1 reads ENHRY; CDR2 reads SYGVKD. CDR3 nucleotides: TGTGCCATCAGTGAGTCCGGGGGAGGGCTCAAAAACATTCAGTACTTC. This translates into CAISESGGGLKNIQYF.

This clone was counted only a few times. J is TRBJ1-5 and V is TRBV7-2; TRBD1 aligns across 7 bases. The CDR3 has 18 amino acids. The V and J ends lost 1 base and 4 bases, in that order; junction bases with no gene match: 13. CDR1 SGHTA and CDR2 FQGNSA come from the germline V gene. In nucleotides, the CDR3 is TGTGCCAGCAGCTTAGTGTCGTCAGGGGGGCTCAGAAATCAGCCCCAGCATTTT. This gives the protein CASSLVSSGGLRNQPQHF.

The rearrangement links TRBV18 to TRBJ1-3; TRBD1 might be the D (6 bases). V was cut by 5 bases and J by 4 bases, with 9 bases left in between. This CDR3 is 13 amino acids long. Germline CDR1 is KGHSH and CDR2 is LQKENI. CDR3 coding DNA: TGTGCCAGCTCAGGGGGCGCCGGAAACACCATATATTTT. It translates to CASSGGAGNTIYF.

This chain joins TRBV19 and TRBJ2-7; 11 bases match TRBD1. The ends lost 4 bases at V and 3 bases at J; junction bases unmatched: 8. The CDR3 has 16 amino acids. CDR1 LNHDA and CDR2 SQIVND come from the germline V gene (reference sequence). The DNA of the CDR3 is TGTGCCAGTAGTAGAGATACCGGGACAGGGGGCTACGAGCAGTACTTC. Protein sequence: CASSRDTGTGGYEQYF.

J is TRBJ2-5 and V is TRBV9; D remains unclear. V was cut by 4 bases and J by 9 bases, with 19 bases left in between. The CDR3 has 14 amino acids. Germline CDR1 SGDLS, CDR2 YYNGEE. Written as DNA, the CDR3 is TGTGCCAGCAGCTTAAGGCCCGGAGAAAGTGCCCAGTACTTC. This gives the protein CASSLRPGESAQYF.

This clone was counted once. The chain recombines TRBV29-1 with TRBJ1-4; 8 nucleotides align to TRBD1. The CDR3 totals 13 residues. J lost 5 bases, V lost 5 bases, and 4 bases had no gene match. Germline V gene lookup returns CDR1 SQVTM and CDR2 ANQGSEA. The CDR3 is CSVSRQGNEKLFF. DNA for the CDR3: TGCAGCGTTTCCCGACAGGGGAATGAAAAACTGTTTTTT. Full variable domain (missing parts from reference TRBV29-1 and TRBJ1-4): SAVISQKPSRDICQRGTSLTIQCQVDSQVTMMFWYRQQPGQSLTLIATANQGSEATYESGFVIDKFPISRPNLTFSTLTVSNMSPEDSSIYLCSVSRQGNEKLFFGSGTQLSVL.

The chain uses TRBV27 and TRBJ2-5, with TRBD2 matching over 9 bases. Per the germline V gene, CDR1 is MNHEY and CDR2 is SMNVEV (reference sequence). CDR3 length equals 15 residues. V shed 3 bases and J 2 bases; nucleotides not matched to a gene: 4. CDR3 sequence: CASSFVAGGQETQYF. The DNA of the CDR3 is TGTGCCAGCAGTTTTGTGGCGGGGGGGCAAGAGACCCAGTACTTC.

Only a few counts were recorded for this clone. V gene TRBV19 combines with J gene TRBJ1-1; tentatively, D is TRBD1 (6 bases). V shed 8 bases and J shed 0 bases, with 13 bases lying between them. This CDR3 contains 14 residues. Germline V CDR1 and CDR2: LNHDA, SQIVND (reference sequence). CDR3 protein: CASLQDRLNTEAFF. CDR3 nucleotides: TGTGCCAGTCTTCAGGACAGACTGAACACTGAAGCTTTCTTT.

V gene TRBV5-1 combines with J gene TRBJ1-4; no reliable D call. The CDR3 length is 14 residues. Germline V lookup: CDR1 SGHRS, CDR2 YFSETQ. V lost 0 bases to trimming and J lost 2 bases, with 5 bases between them. CDR3 region: CASSLGRTNEKLFF. The CDR3 nucleotides read TGCGCCAGCAGCTTGGGGCGGACTAATGAAAAACTGTTTTTT.

The chain is built from TRBV4-1 and TRBJ1-1; D unresolved. The V end was cut by 3 bases, the J end by 7 bases, with 6 bases between. CDR3 length equals 11 residues. The germline CDR1 and CDR2 sequences are MGHRA and YSYEKL. DNA of the CDR3: TGCGCCAGCAGCCATACCGGTGAAGCTTTCTTT. Its protein product is CASSHTGEAFF.

This rearrangement joins TRBV7-3 to TRBJ2-1; 9 bases match TRBD2. With 3 bases clipped from V and 7 bases from J, the junction kept 4 bases outside the gene matches. This CDR3 comprises 14 residues. Germline CDR1 and CDR2: SGHTA and FQGTGA. This CDR3 is CASSFSGRMNEQFF. The CDR3 nucleotides read TGTGCCAGCAGCTTTAGCGGGAGAATGAATGAGCAGTTCTTC.

By proportion, this clone is medium-sized. The chain has TRBV29-1 and TRBJ1-2, with 9 bases that match TRBD1. The CDR3 loop spans 16 amino acids. Trimming cost V 2 bases and J 4 bases; bases outside gene matches: 11. Germline CDR1 and CDR2: SQVTM and ANQGSEA. The CDR3 spells CSVEPSGQGPRYGYTF. DNA for the CDR3: TGCAGCGTTGAACCCTCGGGACAGGGTCCGCGCTATGGCTACACCTTC. Complete variable domain (other parts from reference TRBV29-1 and TRBJ1-2): SAVISQKPSRDICQRGTSLTIQCQVDSQVTMMFWYRQQPGQSLTLIATANQGSEATYESGFVIDKFPISRPNLTFSTLTVSNMSPEDSSIYLCSVEPSGQGPRYGYTFGSGTRLTVV.

V is TRBV19 and J is TRBJ2-5, with 8 bases matching TRBD2. V shed 6 bases and J 1 base; nucleotides not matched to a gene: 10. Germline assignment: CDR1 LNHDA and CDR2 SQIVND (reference sequence). The CDR3 is 16 residues long. The CDR3 protein is CASSFLAGGTQETQYF. Here the CDR3 DNA reads TGTGCCAGTAGCTTCCTCGCGGGAGGCACCCAAGAGACCCAGTACTTC.